This entry is about one T cell receptor beta chain. Negative isolation yielded the CD8+ and CD4+ T cells, while FACS enriched the TEMRA cells. Random hexamers were used to reverse transcribe an amount of about 0.45 to 1 ug RNA. The amplification used immunoSEQ multiplex PCR on TCR beta CDR3; it spanned 54 Vbeta and 13 Jbeta. TCRdb processed the immunoSEQ multiplex PCR reads anew with MiXCR; each CDR3 protein has one entry. The data show tens of thousands of distinct CDR3 sequences, 85% to 95% seen once. The data originate from a study of CD8 T cells in Susac syndrome. Trimming took 0 bases from V and 6 from J, leaving 14 bases between them. CDR1 DFQATT and CDR2 SNEGSKA come from the germline V gene (reference sequence). The CDR3 loop spans 14 amino acids.

This receptor was identified in a human donor with Susac syndrome. The rearrangement uses TRBV20-1 and TRBJ1-2; maybe TRBD1 (6 bases). The specimen sequenced was CD8+ T cells from PBMCs. The CDR3 spells CSARDSMKGDGYTF. In DNA, the CDR3 is TGCAGTGCTAGAGATTCGATGAAGGGGGATGGCTACACCTTC.